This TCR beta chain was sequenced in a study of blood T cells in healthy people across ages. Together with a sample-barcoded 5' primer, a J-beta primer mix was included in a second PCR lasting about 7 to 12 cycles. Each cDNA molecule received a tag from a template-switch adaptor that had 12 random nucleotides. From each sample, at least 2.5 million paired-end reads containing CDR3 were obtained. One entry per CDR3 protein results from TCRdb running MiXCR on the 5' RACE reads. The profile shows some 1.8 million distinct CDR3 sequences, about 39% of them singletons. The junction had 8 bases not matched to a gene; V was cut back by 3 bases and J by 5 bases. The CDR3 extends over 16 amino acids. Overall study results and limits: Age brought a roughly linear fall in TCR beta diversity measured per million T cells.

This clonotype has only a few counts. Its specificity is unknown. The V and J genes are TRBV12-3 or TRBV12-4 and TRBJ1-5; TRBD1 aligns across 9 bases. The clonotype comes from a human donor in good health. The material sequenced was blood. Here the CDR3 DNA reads TGTGCCAGCAGTTTGGAAGGGGACAGGGTATATCAGCCCCAGCATTTT. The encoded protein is CASSLEGDRVYQPQHF.